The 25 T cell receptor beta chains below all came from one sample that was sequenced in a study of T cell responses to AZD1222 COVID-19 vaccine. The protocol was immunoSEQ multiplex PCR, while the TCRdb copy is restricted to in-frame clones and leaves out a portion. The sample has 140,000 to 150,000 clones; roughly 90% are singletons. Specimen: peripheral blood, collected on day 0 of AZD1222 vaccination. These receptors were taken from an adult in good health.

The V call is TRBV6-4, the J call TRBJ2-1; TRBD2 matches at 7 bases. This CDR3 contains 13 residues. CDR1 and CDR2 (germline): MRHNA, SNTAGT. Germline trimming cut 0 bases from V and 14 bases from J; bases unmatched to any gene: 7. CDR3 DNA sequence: TGTGCCAGCAGTGACTCTTGGGCGGGAGTGAAGTTCTTC. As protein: CASSDSWAGVKFF.

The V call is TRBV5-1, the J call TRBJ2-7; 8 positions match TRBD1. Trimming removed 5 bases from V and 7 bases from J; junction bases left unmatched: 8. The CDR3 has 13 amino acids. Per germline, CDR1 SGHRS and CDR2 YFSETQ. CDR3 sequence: CASRPQGAWEQYF. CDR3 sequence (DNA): TGCGCCAGCAGACCGCAGGGGGCTTGGGAGCAGTACTTC. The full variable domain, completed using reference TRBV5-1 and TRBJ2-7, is KAGVTQTPRYLIKTRGQQVTLSCSPISGHRSVSWYQQTPGQGLQFLFEYFSETQRNKGNFPGRFSGRQFSNSRSEMNVSTLELGDSALYLCASRPQGAWEQYFGPGTRLTVT.

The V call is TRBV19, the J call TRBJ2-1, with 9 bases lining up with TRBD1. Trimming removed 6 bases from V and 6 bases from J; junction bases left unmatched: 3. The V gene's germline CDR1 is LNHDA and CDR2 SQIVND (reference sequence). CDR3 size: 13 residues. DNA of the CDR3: TGTGCCAGTAGCAGGGGACAGGGCAATGAGCAGTTCTTC. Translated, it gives CASSRGQGNEQFF. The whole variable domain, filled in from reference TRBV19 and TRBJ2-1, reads DGGITQSPKYLFRKEGQNVTLSCEQNLNHDAMYWYRQDPGQGLRLIYYSQIVNDFQKGDIAEGYSVSREKKESFPLTVTSAQKNPTAFYLCASSRGQGNEQFFGPGTRLTVL.

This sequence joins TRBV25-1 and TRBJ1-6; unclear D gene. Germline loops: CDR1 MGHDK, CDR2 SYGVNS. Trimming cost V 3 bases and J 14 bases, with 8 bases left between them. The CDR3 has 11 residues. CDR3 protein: CASSDVGTLHF. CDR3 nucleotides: TGTGCCAGCAGTGACGTGGGGACCCTCCACTTT.

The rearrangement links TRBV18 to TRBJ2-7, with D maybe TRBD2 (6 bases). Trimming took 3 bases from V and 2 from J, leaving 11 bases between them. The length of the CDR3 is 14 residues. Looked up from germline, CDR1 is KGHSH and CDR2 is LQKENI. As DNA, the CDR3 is TGTGCCAGCTCACCCCGGGAGAGGGCCTACGAGCAGTACTTC. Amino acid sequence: CASSPRERAYEQYF.

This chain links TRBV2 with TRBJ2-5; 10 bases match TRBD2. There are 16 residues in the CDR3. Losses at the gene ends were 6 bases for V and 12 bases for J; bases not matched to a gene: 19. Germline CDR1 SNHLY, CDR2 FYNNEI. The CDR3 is CASSAVTFTSGKDEYF. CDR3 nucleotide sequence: TGTGCCAGCAGCGCCGTAACTTTTACTAGCGGGAAGGACGAGTACTTC.

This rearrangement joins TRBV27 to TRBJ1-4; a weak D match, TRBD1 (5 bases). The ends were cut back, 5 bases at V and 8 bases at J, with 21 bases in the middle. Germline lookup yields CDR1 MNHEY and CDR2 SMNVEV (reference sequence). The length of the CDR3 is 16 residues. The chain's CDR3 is CASSTARDPLNEKLFF. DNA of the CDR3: TGTGCCAGCAGTACCGCCCGGGACCCCCTGAACGAAAAACTGTTTTTT.

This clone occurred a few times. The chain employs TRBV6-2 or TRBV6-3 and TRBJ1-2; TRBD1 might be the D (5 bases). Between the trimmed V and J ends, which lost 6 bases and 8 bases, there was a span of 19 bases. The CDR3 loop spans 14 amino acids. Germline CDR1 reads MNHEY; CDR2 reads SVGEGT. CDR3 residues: CASSRGGDWSGYTF. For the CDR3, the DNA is TGTGCCAGCAGCCGCGGGGGAGACTGGAGCGGCTACACCTTC.

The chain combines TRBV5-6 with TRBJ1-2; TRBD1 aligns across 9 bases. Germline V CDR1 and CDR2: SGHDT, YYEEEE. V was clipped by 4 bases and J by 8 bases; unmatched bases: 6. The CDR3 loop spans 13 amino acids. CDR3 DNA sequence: TGTGCCAGCAGCGCTACAGGGGGCGACGGCTACACCTTC. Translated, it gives CASSATGGDGYTF.

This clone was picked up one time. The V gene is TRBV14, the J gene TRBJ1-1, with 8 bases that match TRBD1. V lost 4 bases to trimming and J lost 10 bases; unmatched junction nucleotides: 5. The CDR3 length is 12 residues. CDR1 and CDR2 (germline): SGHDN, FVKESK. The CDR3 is CASSRDRQRAFF. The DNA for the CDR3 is TGTGCCAGCAGCCGGGACAGGCAGCGAGCTTTCTTT.

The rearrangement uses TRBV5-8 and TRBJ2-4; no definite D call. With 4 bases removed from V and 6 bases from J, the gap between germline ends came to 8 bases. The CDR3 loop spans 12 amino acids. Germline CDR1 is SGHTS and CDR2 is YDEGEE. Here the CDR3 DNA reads TGTGCCAGCAGCCTCACTACAAACATTCAGTACTTC. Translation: CASSLTTNIQYF. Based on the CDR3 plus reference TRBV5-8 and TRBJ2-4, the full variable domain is EAGVTQSPTHLIKTRGQQATLRCSPISGHTSVYWYQQALGLGLQFLLWYDEGEERNRGNFPPRFSGRQFPNYSSELNVNALELEDSALYLCASSLTTNIQYFGAGTRLSVL.

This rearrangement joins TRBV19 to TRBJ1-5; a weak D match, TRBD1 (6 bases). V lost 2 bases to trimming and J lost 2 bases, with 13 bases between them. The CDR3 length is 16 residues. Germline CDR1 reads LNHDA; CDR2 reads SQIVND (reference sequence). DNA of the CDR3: TGTGCCAGTAGTATAAGAGGGGGAGGGGGCAATCAGCCCCAGCATTTT. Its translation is CASSIRGGGGNQPQHF.

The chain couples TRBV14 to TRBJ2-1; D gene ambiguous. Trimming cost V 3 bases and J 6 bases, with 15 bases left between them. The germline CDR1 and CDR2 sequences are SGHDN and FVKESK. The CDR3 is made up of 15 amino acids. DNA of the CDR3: TGTGCCAGCAGCCATCTCCAGCGCGCCAGCAATGAGCAGTTCTTC. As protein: CASSHLQRASNEQFF. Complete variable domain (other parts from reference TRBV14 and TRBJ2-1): EAGVTQFPSHSVIEKGQTVTLRCDPISGHDNLYWYRRVMGKEIKFLLHFVKESKQDESGMPNNRFLAERTGGTYSTLKVQPAELEDSGVYFCASSHLQRASNEQFFGPGTRLTVL.

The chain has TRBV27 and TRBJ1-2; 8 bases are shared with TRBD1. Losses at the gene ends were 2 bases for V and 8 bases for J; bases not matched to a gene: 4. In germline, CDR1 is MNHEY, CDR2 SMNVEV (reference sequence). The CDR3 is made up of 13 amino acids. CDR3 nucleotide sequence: TGTGCCAGCAGTTTACAGGGGGCGAGGGGCTACACCTTC. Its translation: CASSLQGARGYTF.

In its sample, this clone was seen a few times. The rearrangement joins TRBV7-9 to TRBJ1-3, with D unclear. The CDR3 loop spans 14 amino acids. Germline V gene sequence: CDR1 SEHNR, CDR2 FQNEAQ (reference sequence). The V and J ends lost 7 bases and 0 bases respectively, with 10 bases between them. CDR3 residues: CASNGEVSGNTIYF. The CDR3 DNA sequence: TGTGCCAGCAACGGTGAAGTCTCTGGAAACACCATATATTTT.

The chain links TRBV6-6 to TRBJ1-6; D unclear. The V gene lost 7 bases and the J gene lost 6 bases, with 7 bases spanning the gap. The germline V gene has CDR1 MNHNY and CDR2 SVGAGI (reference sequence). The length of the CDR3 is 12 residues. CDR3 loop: CASNQFNSPLHF. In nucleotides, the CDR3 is TGTGCCAGCAACCAGTTTAATTCACCCCTCCACTTT.

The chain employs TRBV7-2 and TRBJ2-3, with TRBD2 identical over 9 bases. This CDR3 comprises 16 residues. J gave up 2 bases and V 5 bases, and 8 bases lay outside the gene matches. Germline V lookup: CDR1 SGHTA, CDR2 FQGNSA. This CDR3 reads CASSLTRLADTDTQYF. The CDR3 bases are TGTGCCAGCAGCCTCACTCGACTAGCGGACACAGATACGCAGTATTTT.

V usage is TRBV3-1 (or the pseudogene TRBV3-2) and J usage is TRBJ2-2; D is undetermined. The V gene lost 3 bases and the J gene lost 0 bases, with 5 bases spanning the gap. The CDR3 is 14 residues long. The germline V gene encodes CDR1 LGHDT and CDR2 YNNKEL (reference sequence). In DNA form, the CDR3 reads TGTGCCAGCAGCCACGGTACGAACACCGGGGAGCTGTTTTTT. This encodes CASSHGTNTGELFF.

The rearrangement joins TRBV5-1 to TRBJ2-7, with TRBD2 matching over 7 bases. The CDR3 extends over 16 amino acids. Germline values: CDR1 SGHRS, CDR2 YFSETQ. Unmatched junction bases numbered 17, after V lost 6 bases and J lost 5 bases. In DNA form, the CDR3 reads TGCGCCAGCACCGGGTTTGAGACGGGAGGAAGCGACGAGCAGTACTTC. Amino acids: CASTGFETGGSDEQYF.

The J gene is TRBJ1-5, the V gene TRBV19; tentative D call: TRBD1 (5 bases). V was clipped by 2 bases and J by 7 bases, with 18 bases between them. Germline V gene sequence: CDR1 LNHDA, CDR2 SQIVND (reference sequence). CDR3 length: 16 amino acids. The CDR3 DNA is TGTGCCAGTAGTATACGGGGGAGGGGAGAGCGGCAGCCCCAGCATTTT. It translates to CASSIRGRGERQPQHF.

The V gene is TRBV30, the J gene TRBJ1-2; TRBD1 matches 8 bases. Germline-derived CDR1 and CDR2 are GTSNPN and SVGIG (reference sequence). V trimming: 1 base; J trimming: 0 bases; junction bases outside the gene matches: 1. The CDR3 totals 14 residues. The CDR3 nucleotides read TGTGCCTGGAGTGGGGACAGGTCTAACTATGGCTACACCTTC. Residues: CAWSGDRSNYGYTF.

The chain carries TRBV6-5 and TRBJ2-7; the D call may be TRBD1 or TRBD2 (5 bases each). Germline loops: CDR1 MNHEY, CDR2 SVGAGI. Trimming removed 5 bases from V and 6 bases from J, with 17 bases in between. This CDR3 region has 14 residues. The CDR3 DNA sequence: TGTGCCAGCAGTCAGACGGGGCAAGCGGTCGAGCAGTACTTC. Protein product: CASSQTGQAVEQYF.

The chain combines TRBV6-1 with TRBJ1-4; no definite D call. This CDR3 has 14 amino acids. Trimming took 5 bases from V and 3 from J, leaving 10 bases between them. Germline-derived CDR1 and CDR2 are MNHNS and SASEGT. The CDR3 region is CASSSPPPNEKLFF. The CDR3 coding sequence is TGTGCCAGCAGTTCCCCACCCCCTAATGAAAAACTGTTTTTT.

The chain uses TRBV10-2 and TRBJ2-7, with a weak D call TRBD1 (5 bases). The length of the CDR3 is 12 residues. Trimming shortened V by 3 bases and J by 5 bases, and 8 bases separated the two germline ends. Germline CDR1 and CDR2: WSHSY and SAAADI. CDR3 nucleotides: TGCGCCAGCAGTGAAACCAGGGACGAGCAGTACTTC. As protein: CASSETRDEQYF.

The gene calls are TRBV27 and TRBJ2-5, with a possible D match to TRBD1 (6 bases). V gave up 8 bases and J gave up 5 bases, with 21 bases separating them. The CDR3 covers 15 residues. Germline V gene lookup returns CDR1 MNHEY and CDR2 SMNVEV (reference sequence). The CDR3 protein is CASRLRTVQRETQYF. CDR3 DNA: TGTGCCAGCCGGTTACGGACAGTTCAGAGGGAGACCCAGTACTTC.